The 21 T cell receptor beta chains presented below share a single source sample, sequenced in a study of tumor-infiltrating lymphocytes in primary liver carcinoma. Synthesis of TCR beta cDNA was carried out from 500 ng total RNA with a constant-region primer. Libraries covering TCR beta were generated through three nested multiplex PCR rounds (using a slightly modified ARM-PCR). In the first two PCR rounds, TRBV1-TRBV30 forward primers were paired with a C-beta reverse primer, and each round lasted around 10 cycles. TCRdb re-analysed the multiplex PCR reads in MiXCR, keeping a single row per CDR3 protein. The data hold about 78,000 distinct CDR3 sequences, with 71% observed a single time. Unsorted bulk tissue of roughly 18-32 mg yielded co-extracted RNA and DNA. Sequencing was performed on liver tumor tissue from sampling region 4. Subset here: tumor region T4, right-lateral pole. The receptors were gathered from a woman aged 60 to 75 with primary liver carcinoma and hepatitis B virus infection.

A note on this clonotype: The germline gene is not matched at one end of the junction; a read error may be the cause. The chain joins TRBV11-2 to TRBJ2-1; D gene unclear. The CDR3 has 13 amino acids. Germline assignment: CDR1 SGHAT and CDR2 FQNNGV. CDR3 region: CASSGIAYNEQFF. Written as DNA, the CDR3 is TGTGCCAGCAGTGGGATAGCCTACAATGAACAGTTCTTC.

About this clonotype: An end of the junction does not agree with germline; a read error may underlie this. The chain recombines TRBV6-5 with TRBJ1-1; D uncertain. The CDR3 is made up of 13 amino acids. CDR1 is MNHEY, CDR2 SVGAGI, per germline. In DNA form, the CDR3 reads TGTGCCAACAGTTTGAACCCGTTCACTGAAGCTTCCTTT. Translated, it gives CANSLNPFTEASF.

Here the CDR3 reads CADRAPIVYEQYF. The CDR3 DNA follows: TGTGCCGACAGGGCGCCAATAGTCTACGAGCAGTACTTC. The chain joins TRBV28 to TRBJ2-7, with 7 bases lining up with TRBD1. The CDR3 is made up of 13 amino acids. Per germline, CDR1 MDHEN and CDR2 SYDVKM. The V gene end was trimmed by 11 bases and the J gene end by 3 bases; junction bases not matched to a gene: 10.

On this clonotype: Its ends do not fully match the called genes, so a read error is possible. This chain joins TRBV29-1 and TRBJ1-2; no definite D call. CDR1 SQVTM and CDR2 ANQGSEA come from the germline V gene. This CDR3 has 12 residues. CDR3 nucleotide sequence: TGCACCGTTAAGGGAGATAACTATGGCGACACCTTC. Residues: CTVKGDNYGDTF.

Note on this clonotype: One base away lies a much larger clone, so this may be a sequencing read error. V usage is TRBV7-9 and J usage is TRBJ1-2, with 8 bases matching TRBD1. Germline CDR1 SEHNR, CDR2 FQNEAQ (reference sequence). There are 15 residues in the CDR3. For the CDR3, the DNA is TGTGCCAGCGGCTTAGCGGGACAGGAGACCTCTGGCTACACCTTC. Protein sequence: CASGLAGQETSGYTF.

Turning to this clonotype: Mismatch with germline at one junction end may stem from a read error. The rearrangement links TRBV11-2 to TRBJ2-7; D uncertain. CDR1 and CDR2 (germline): SGHAT, FQNNGV. The CDR3 length is 13 residues. DNA for the CDR3: TGTGCCAGCAGCCTCAATCCCGGCTACGAGCATTACTTC. Translating it yields CASSLNPGYEHYF.

This clonotype was recorded once. The CDR3 does not close with the conserved phenylalanine or tryptophan, likely indicating a read error. V gene TRBV29-1 combines with J gene TRBJ2-3, with 8 bases aligning to TRBD2. There are 15 residues in the CDR3. Germline CDR1 and CDR2: SQVTM and ANQGSEA. The CDR3 region has the DNA TGCAGCGTCGTCTATGGGAGCGGGAGTGCTGATACCCAGTATTCT. The encoded protein is CSVVYGSGSADTQYS.

This clonotype was seen at least ten times. This chain links TRBV4-2 with TRBJ2-3; TRBD2 matches at 9 bases. Germline V gene lookup returns CDR1 LGHNA and CDR2 YNFKEQ. V lost 4 bases, J lost 1 base, and 9 bases stayed unmatched. The CDR3 sequence is 17 residues long. The DNA for the CDR3 is TGTGCCAGCAGCCCAAGCATAGCGGGAGACGGCACAGATACGCAGTATTTT. Translated, it gives CASSPSIAGDGTDTQYF.

This chain connects TRBV7-9 to TRBJ2-1; 11 bases fit TRBD2. Unmatched junction bases numbered 9, after V lost 10 bases and J lost 1 base. Germline V CDR1 and CDR2: SEHNR, FQNEAQ (reference sequence). The CDR3 runs to 16 residues. CDR3 bases: TGTGCCAATAGCCCAAGACTAGCGGGATCCTACAATGAGCAGTTCTTC. Protein sequence: CANSPRLAGSYNEQFF.

V gene TRBV5-1 combines with J gene TRBJ2-2; 9 bases align to TRBD1. The CDR3 totals 17 residues. CDR1 is SGHRS, CDR2 YFSETQ, per germline. After removal of 7 bases from V and 5 bases from J, the junction contained 15 bases not matched to a gene. This chain's CDR3 is CASGSGTGFGWTGELFF. Here the CDR3 DNA reads TGCGCCAGCGGCTCCGGGACAGGGTTCGGTTGGACCGGGGAGCTGTTTTTT.

This clonotype was counted ten times or more. The J gene is TRBJ2-7, the V gene TRBV5-4; D gene ambiguous. This CDR3 comprises 13 residues. The germline gives CDR1 SGHNT, CDR2 YYREEE (reference sequence). Trimming stripped 5 bases from V and 3 bases from J, with 12 bases between. This chain's CDR3 is CASSFGIGYEQYF. The CDR3 bases are TGTGCCAGCAGTTTTGGGATAGGCTACGAGCAGTACTTC. The entire variable domain, with the rest obtained from reference TRBV5-4 and TRBJ2-7, is as follows: ETGVTQSPTHLIKTRGQQVTLRCSSQSGHNTVSWYQQALGQGPQFIFQYYREEENGRGNFPPRFSGLQFPNYSSELNVNALELDDSALYLCASSFGIGYEQYFGPGTRLTVT.

This clonotype was observed at least ten times. V usage is TRBV30 and J usage is TRBJ2-5; 11 bases are shared with TRBD2. The germline V gene has CDR1 GTSNPN and CDR2 SVGIG (reference sequence). CDR3 length: 16 amino acids. After removal of 3 bases from V and 0 bases from J, the junction contained 6 bases not matched to a gene. The CDR3 nucleotides read TGTGCCTGGAGGCGAACGACTAGCGGGGACCAAGAGACCCAGTACTTC. It yields the protein CAWRRTTSGDQETQYF.

This clonotype has a handful of counts. V is TRBV2 and J is TRBJ2-1; 7 nucleotides align to TRBD2. This CDR3 has 18 residues. CDR1 and CDR2 from the germline V gene are SNHLY and FYNNEI. With V trimmed by 8 bases and J by 3 bases, 19 bases remained unmatched. This CDR3 reads CASQARRAGVVDYNEQFF. In DNA, the CDR3 is TGTGCCAGCCAGGCTAGACGGGCGGGAGTAGTGGACTACAATGAGCAGTTCTTC.

With respect to this clonotype: As the CDR3 is not closed by the conserved phenylalanine or tryptophan, this likely results from a read error. This chain connects TRBV6-1 to TRBJ2-7, with D hard to call. The CDR3 spans 14 residues. The germline gives CDR1 MNHNS, CDR2 SASEGT. The CDR3: CASSEAFDGYEQYS. The CDR3 DNA follows: TGTGCTAGCAGTGAAGCTTTCGATGGGTACGAGCAGTACTCC.

This clonotype was recorded a few times. The CDR3 does not close with the conserved phenylalanine or tryptophan, likely indicating a read error. The chain joins TRBV6-5 to TRBJ1-2; tentative D call: TRBD1 (6 bases). The CDR3 has 14 residues. V shed 6 bases and J shed 3 bases, with 14 bases lying between them. Germline-derived CDR1 and CDR2 are MNHEY and SVGAGI. The CDR3 region has the DNA TGTGCCAGCAGGCGGGCGGGGACATACTATGGCTACACCATA. This sequence encodes CASRRAGTYYGYTI.

This clonotype was found a few times. Because the CDR3 is missing its conserved closing phenylalanine or tryptophan, this is likely a read error. V gene TRBV28 combines with J gene TRBJ2-7, with D maybe TRBD1 (7 bases). Germline CDR1 MDHEN, CDR2 SYDVKM. The CDR3 length is 19 residues. Between the trimmed V and J ends, which lost 5 bases and 6 bases, there was a span of 32 bases. CDR3 protein: CASSPRQGKTPGSSTEQYY. CDR3 sequence (DNA): TGTGCCAGCAGTCCCCGACAGGGAAAGACTCCCGGGAGCTCGACCGAGCAGTACTAC.

A word on this clonotype: A much larger clonotype is one base distant, so this may be a read error. The chain combines TRBV7-9 with TRBJ1-6, with unresolved D. This CDR3 contains 12 residues. Germline assignment: CDR1 SEHNR and CDR2 FQNEAQ (reference sequence). The CDR3 coding sequence is TGTGCCAGCAGCCCTCTCGGCGCACCCCACCACTTT. Translating gives CASSPLGAPHHF.

This clonotype was seen a handful of times. Possible read error: a much larger clone is one base away. This chain links TRBV7-8 with TRBJ2-7, with D perhaps matching TRBD2 (6 bases). Germline loops: CDR1 SGHVS, CDR2 FQNEAQ. This CDR3 has 14 amino acids. The CDR3 loop reads CASNLAPGLYEQYF. CDR3 sequence (DNA): TGTGCCAGCAACTTAGCGCCGGGACTCTACGAGCAGTACTTC.

Notes on this clonotype: One end of the junction varies from germline; a read error may be responsible. The V call is TRBV20-1, the J call TRBJ1-1; tentatively, D is TRBD1 (6 bases). This CDR3 region has 13 residues. Germline assignment: CDR1 DFQATT and CDR2 SNEGSKA (reference sequence). CDR3 loop: CSAREAGTKEAFF. In nucleotides, the CDR3 is TGCAGTGCCAGAGAAGCAGGGACAAAGGAAGCTTTCTTT.

Regarding this clonotype: A read error may account for a junction end that differs from germline. The CDR3: CASSLGKANTEVFF. The CDR3 bases are TGCGCCAGCAGCTTGGGGAAAGCGAACACTGAAGTTTTCTTT. The chain employs TRBV5-1 and TRBJ1-1; no clear D. CDR1 and CDR2 (germline): SGHRS, YFSETQ. This CDR3 contains 14 residues.

With respect to this clonotype: Given a much more abundant clone one base away, this may be a read error. V gene TRBV2 combines with J gene TRBJ2-3; D is ambiguous. The CDR3 consists of 12 residues. Trimming removed 6 bases from V and 2 bases from J, with 6 bases in between. The V gene's germline CDR1 is SNHLY and CDR2 FYNNEI. In DNA, the CDR3 is TGTGCCAGCAGGACGGTCACAGATACGCAGTATTTT. Translated: CASRTVTDTQYF. The variable domain in full, with the rest retrieved from reference TRBV2 and TRBJ2-3, is EPEVTQTPSHQVTQMGQEVILRCVPISNHLYFYWYRQILGQKVEFLVSFYNNEISEKSEIFDDQFSVERPDGSNFTLKIRSTKLEDSAMYFCASRTVTDTQYFGPGTRLTVL.